A single sample gave rise to the 16 T cell receptor beta chains below, sequenced in a study of blood T cell repertoires in COVID-19 (dated by TCRdb to 2018 to 2020). Libraries were prepared through the immunoSEQ multiplex PCR assay. The table comes from immuneACCESS by way of TCRdb, which keeps in-frame sequences with V and J called. Part of the clones is missing from these tables; in studies checked, under half for an unresolved V gene and the rest for unknown reasons. This sample lists about 200,000 clones; less than 85% were detected once. 4.5% to 6.5% of the sample comes from the top ten. The sequenced sample consisted of PBMCs or T cells enriched from blood (not recorded which). Source of these receptors: an older woman with acute COVID-19.

The rearrangement uses TRBV4-2 and TRBJ2-1, with D possibly being TRBD2 (6 bases). Trimming took 1 base from V and 12 from J, leaving 13 bases between them. Germline CDR1 is LGHNA and CDR2 is YNFKEQ. The CDR3 runs 13 residues. The CDR3 nucleotides read TGTGCCAGCAGCCAAGGTTTCCGGGACTGGCAGTTCTTC. This sequence encodes CASSQGFRDWQFF.

V and J are TRBV19 and TRBJ2-1; D might be TRBD1 (5 bases). Germline V lookup: CDR1 LNHDA, CDR2 SQIVND (reference sequence). The CDR3 is 12 amino acids. The V and J ends lost 5 bases and 7 bases respectively, with 9 bases between them. The CDR3 protein is CASSLGQNEQFF. The CDR3 DNA is TGTGCCAGTAGTTTGGGGCAGAATGAGCAGTTCTTC.

V gene TRBV18 combines with J gene TRBJ1-3, with D uncertain. CDR1 is KGHSH, CDR2 LQKENI, per germline. The CDR3 has 16 residues. Trimming removed 3 bases at V and 0 bases at J, with 12 bases between. The CDR3 DNA is TGTGCCAGCTCACCGAGGCGGGCTTACTCTGGAAACACCATATATTTT. The encoded protein is CASSPRRAYSGNTIYF.

This clone appeared once. This rearrangement joins TRBV13 to TRBJ2-2, with D unclear. V was pared by 3 bases and J by 5 bases, with 4 bases between. Germline lookup yields CDR1 PRHDT and CDR2 FYEKMQ (reference sequence). This CDR3 comprises 12 residues. The DNA of the CDR3 is TGTGCCAGCAGCTTCCCAACCGGGGAGCTGTTTTTT. This sequence encodes CASSFPTGELFF.

This clone has a handful of counts. The chain employs TRBV2 and TRBJ2-7; 7 bases line up with TRBD2. The CDR3 totals 14 residues. V dropped 2 bases and J dropped 6; count of bases not matched to a gene: 7. In germline, CDR1 is SNHLY, CDR2 FYNNEI. CDR3 DNA: TGTGCCAGCAGTGAATGGCGGGAGAATACCGAGCAGTACTTC. This encodes CASSEWRENTEQYF.

The J gene is TRBJ2-7, the V gene TRBV5-1; TRBD1 agrees at 9 bases. The CDR3 spans 14 residues. In germline, CDR1 is SGHRS, CDR2 YFSETQ. After removal of 2 bases from V and 7 bases from J, the junction contained 7 bases not matched to a gene. CDR3 loop: CASSLGDRDGEQYF. DNA of the CDR3: TGCGCCAGCAGCTTAGGGGACAGGGACGGGGAGCAGTACTTC.

The V call is TRBV14, the J call TRBJ1-2; maybe TRBD1 (5 bases). The CDR3 length is 16 residues. Germline V gene lookup returns CDR1 SGHDN and CDR2 FVKESK. The V end lost 1 base, the J end lost 4 bases, and 16 bases lay between the germline ends. The CDR3 sequence is CASSQGGGSPSYGYTF. In nucleotides, the CDR3 is TGTGCCAGCAGCCAAGGGGGGGGTTCTCCTTCCTATGGCTACACCTTC.

The chain recombines TRBV24-1 with TRBJ1-5, with 11 bases fitting TRBD1. With 9 bases clipped from V and 6 bases from J, the junction kept 0 bases outside the gene matches. The germline CDR1 and CDR2 sequences are KGHDR and SFDVKD. The CDR3 is 12 residues long. The CDR3 sequence: CATGTGGQPQHF. CDR3 coding DNA: TGTGCCACCGGGACAGGGGGTCAGCCCCAGCATTTT.

This clone was seen more than once but under ten times. V and J are TRBV7-2 and TRBJ1-3; D is unresolved. Germline CDR1 and CDR2: SGHTA and FQGNSA. Trimming pared 1 base from V and 0 bases from J, leaving 10 bases between. The CDR3 runs 16 residues. CDR3 sequence reads: CASSLDSLSSGNTIYF. The CDR3 coding sequence is TGTGCCAGCAGCTTAGATAGTCTTTCCTCTGGAAACACCATATATTTT.

The J gene is TRBJ1-2, the V gene TRBV6-5; no clear D gene. Germline lookup yields CDR1 MNHEY and CDR2 SVGAGI. The CDR3 has 11 residues. V lost 7 bases and J lost 0, with 3 bases in between. The CDR3 region is CASTSNYGYTF. In nucleotides, the CDR3 is TGTGCCAGCACTTCTAACTATGGCTACACCTTC.

With regard to this clone: Other DNA sequences in the sample encode the same CDR3. The J gene is TRBJ1-2, the V gene TRBV7-2, with D possibly being TRBD1 (5 bases). CDR1 and CDR2 from the germline V gene are SGHTA and FQGNSA. The CDR3 extends over 13 amino acids. The V gene lost 0 bases and the J gene lost 4 bases, with 6 bases spanning the gap. For the CDR3, the DNA is TGTGCCAGCAGCTTAGCGGGGCCCTATGGCTACACCTTC. Its translation: CASSLAGPYGYTF.

The chain carries TRBV9 and TRBJ2-2; D is ambiguous. This CDR3 region has 15 residues. Trimming cost V 3 bases and J 0 bases, with 9 bases left between them. Germline values: CDR1 SGDLS, CDR2 YYNGEE. CDR3 region: CASSESVANTGELFF. The CDR3 DNA sequence: TGTGCCAGCAGCGAATCAGTCGCGAACACCGGGGAGCTGTTTTTT.

The V gene is TRBV18, the J gene TRBJ2-7, with 10 bases fitting TRBD2. Germline loops: CDR1 KGHSH, CDR2 LQKENI. Trimming at V came to 1 base and at J to 2 bases, leaving 11 bases not matched to a gene. CDR3 length: 18 residues. The CDR3 nucleotides are TGTGCCAGCTCACCACAAGGTCTAGCGGGAGAAGGGACCTACGAGCAGTACTTC. Amino acid sequence: CASSPQGLAGEGTYEQYF.

This clone was counted a single time. V is TRBV30 and J is TRBJ2-3, with 9 bases identical to TRBD2. Germline V gives CDR1 GTSNPN, CDR2 SVGIG (reference sequence). This CDR3 is 14 amino acids long. With V trimmed by 2 bases and J by 6 bases, 6 bases remained unmatched. The CDR3 is CAWSYSGGADTQYF. The CDR3 DNA sequence: TGTGCCTGGAGTTATAGCGGGGGTGCCGATACGCAGTATTTT.

This clone showed up just once. The chain is built from TRBV6-5 and TRBJ2-4; D not certain. CDR1 MNHEY and CDR2 SVGAGI come from the germline V gene. The CDR3 loop spans 12 amino acids. V was clipped by 6 bases and J by 7 bases, with 10 bases between them. The CDR3 protein is CASSPPRNIQYF. In DNA form, the CDR3 reads TGTGCCAGCAGCCCCCCCAGGAACATTCAGTACTTC.

The chain is built from TRBV7-9 and TRBJ2-7; 9 bases map to TRBD1. J was trimmed by 5 bases and V by 3 bases; bases with no gene match: 8. Germline V gene sequence: CDR1 SEHNR, CDR2 FQNEAQ (reference sequence). CDR3 length: 15 residues. The CDR3 protein is CASSLNRGLPNEQYV. The CDR3 region has the DNA TGTGCCAGCAGCTTGAACAGGGGGCTCCCCAACGAGCAGTACGTC.